One sample yielded the 24 T cell receptor beta chains listed below, sequenced in a study of blood T cell repertoires in COVID-19 (dated by TCRdb to 2018 to 2021). Libraries were made using the immunoSEQ multiplex PCR assay. Sourced from immuneACCESS, this table was stored by TCRdb with only in-frame sequences that have V and J called. A share of the clones is absent; for the studies checked, an unresolved V gene accounts for under half, and the remainder has no known explanation. The sample yields about 440,000 clones; 75% to 90% were counted once. More than 4% of the sample is in the top ten clones. Sequenced material: peripheral blood. The receptors were sampled from a woman between 25 and 40 years old with acute or convalescent COVID-19.

V and J are TRBV18 and TRBJ1-1; D perhaps matches TRBD1 (6 bases). Trimming removed 6 bases from V and 5 bases from J, with 13 bases in between. This CDR3 region has 13 residues. Germline CDR1 is KGHSH and CDR2 is LQKENI. In nucleotides, the CDR3 is TGTGCCAGCTCCGCTACAGGGCAAACTGAAGCTTTCTTT. Encoded protein: CASSATGQTEAFF.

The chain links TRBV5-3 to TRBJ1-4; D is unresolved. TRBV5-3 is annotated as an ORF whose role is uncertain. With 2 bases removed from V and 4 bases from J, the gap between germline ends came to 21 bases. The CDR3 loop spans 18 amino acids. CDR3 loop: CARSFPFEPKPYNEKLFF. The CDR3 DNA reads as TGTGCCAGAAGCTTTCCTTTTGAGCCGAAACCTTATAATGAAAAACTGTTTTTT.

This chain uses TRBV9 with TRBJ2-3; TRBD2 agrees at 9 bases. The length of the CDR3 is 17 residues. Per germline, CDR1 SGDLS and CDR2 YYNGEE. V lost 0 bases, J lost 6 bases, and 11 bases stayed unmatched. As DNA, the CDR3 is TGTGCCAGCAGCGTAGGCCGTCTAGCGGGGTGGGAGGATACGCAGTATTTT. Protein sequence: CASSVGRLAGWEDTQYF. Looking up the rest from reference TRBV9 and TRBJ2-3 gives the full variable domain: DSGVTQTPKHLITATGQRVTLRCSPRSGDLSVYWYQQSLDQGLQFLIQYYNGEERAKGNILERFSAQQFPDLHSELNLSSLELGDSALYFCASSVGRLAGWEDTQYFGPGTRLTVL.

The chain recombines TRBV19 with TRBJ1-5; 7 bases agree with TRBD1. The V gene end was trimmed by 5 bases and the J gene end by 4 bases; junction bases not matched to a gene: 8. The CDR3 runs 15 residues. Per the germline V gene, CDR1 is LNHDA and CDR2 is SQIVND (reference sequence). CDR3 in DNA: TGTGCCAGTAGTGCCCGGACAGGCCTAAATCAGCCCCAGCATTTT. Its translation: CASSARTGLNQPQHF.

V gene TRBV5-1 combines with J gene TRBJ1-1; D gene ambiguous. Germline V gene data show CDR1 as SGHRS and CDR2 as YFSETQ. This CDR3 is built from 16 residues. Trimming left V 4 bases short and J 0 bases short, with 16 bases between. CDR3 nucleotides: TGCGCCAGCAGCCCCGGAGGGAATCGGATGAACACTGAAGCTTTCTTT. Protein product: CASSPGGNRMNTEAFF.

This chain uses TRBV6-1 with TRBJ2-7; the D is unclear. The V gene's germline CDR1 is MNHNS and CDR2 SASEGT. Trimming removed 5 bases at V and 6 bases at J, with 8 bases between. The CDR3 consists of 11 residues. DNA of the CDR3: TGTGCCAGCAGTTTCCGTAGCGAGCAGTACTTC. Translated, it gives CASSFRSEQYF.

V and J are TRBV2 and TRBJ1-6; D is uncertain. V shed 7 bases and J shed 5 bases, with 12 bases lying between them. Per the germline V gene, CDR1 is SNHLY and CDR2 is FYNNEI. The CDR3 runs 14 residues. CDR3 protein: CASKVGRDNSPLHF. CDR3 sequence (DNA): TGTGCCAGCAAGGTGGGTCGGGATAATTCACCCCTCCACTTT.

The chain is built from TRBV10-3 and TRBJ1-6, with 8 bases fitting TRBD1. J gave up 5 bases and V 5 bases, and 11 bases lay outside the gene matches. Germline lookup yields CDR1 ENHRY and CDR2 SYGVKD. This CDR3 has 17 amino acids. The CDR3 protein is CAISNQGKQGDNSPLHF. CDR3 nucleotide sequence: TGTGCCATCAGTAACCAAGGAAAACAGGGGGATAATTCACCCCTCCACTTT.

This chain uses TRBV5-1 with TRBJ1-1, with D uncertain. Germline CDR1 SGHRS, CDR2 YFSETQ. The CDR3 sequence is 14 residues long. The V and J ends lost 2 bases and 1 base respectively, with 9 bases between them. The CDR3 sequence is CASSFDSGNTEAFF. The CDR3 DNA sequence: TGCGCCAGCAGCTTTGATTCGGGGAACACTGAAGCTTTCTTT.

The chain links TRBV7-9 to TRBJ1-3; D might be TRBD1 (6 bases). This CDR3 spans 15 amino acids. Trimming cost V 5 bases and J 2 bases, with 13 bases left between them. Germline V CDR1 and CDR2: SEHNR, FQNEAQ (reference sequence). In DNA form, the CDR3 reads TGTGCCAGCAGCGGGCAGGGGACCCCTGGAAACACCATATATTTT. Residues: CASSGQGTPGNTIYF.

The chain carries TRBV6-5 and TRBJ1-5, with TRBD1 matching 9 bases. The CDR3 extends over 15 amino acids. Germline assignment: CDR1 MNHEY and CDR2 SVGAGI. The V and J ends lost 4 bases and 6 bases, in that order; junction bases with no gene match: 7. In DNA form, the CDR3 reads TGTGCCAGCAGTTTAAACAGGGGGCAGTTTCAGCCCCAGCATTTT. Translated, it gives CASSLNRGQFQPQHF.

The chain combines TRBV7-6 with TRBJ2-1, with a possible D match to TRBD2 (7 bases). The CDR3 extends over 17 amino acids. Germline CDR1 SGHVS, CDR2 FNYEAQ. Between the trimmed V and J ends, which lost 1 base and 4 bases, there was a span of 17 bases. The chain's CDR3 is CASSLVFGGAGYNEQFF. CDR3 coding DNA: TGTGCCAGCAGCTTAGTATTTGGGGGGGCTGGGTACAATGAGCAGTTCTTC.

This chain links TRBV3-1 (or the pseudogene TRBV3-2) with TRBJ2-1, with D tentatively TRBD1 (6 bases). Trimming removed 5 bases from V and 8 bases from J, with 10 bases in between. Germline V gives CDR1 LGHDT, CDR2 YNNKEL (reference sequence). This CDR3 contains 12 residues. CDR3 in DNA: TGTGCCAGCAGCTACAGGGTGGATGAGCAGTTCTTC. Its translation is CASSYRVDEQFF.

V is TRBV6-5 and J is TRBJ1-5; D is uncertain. The V end was cut by 7 bases, the J end by 3 bases, with 13 bases between. CDR1 is MNHEY, CDR2 SVGAGI, per germline. This CDR3 has 14 residues. The CDR3 is CASIYNSSNQPQHF. CDR3 nucleotide sequence: TGTGCCAGCATATATAACAGCTCCAATCAGCCCCAGCATTTT.

The rearrangement links TRBV28 to TRBJ1-5; 9 nucleotides match TRBD1. In germline, CDR1 is MDHEN, CDR2 SYDVKM. The CDR3 loop spans 13 amino acids. The trim removed 7 bases at V and 7 bases at J, leaving 5 bases unmatched. CDR3 nucleotide sequence: TGTGCCAGCACTGGACAGGGGTCCCAGCCCCAGCATTTT. Its protein is CASTGQGSQPQHF.

The gene calls are TRBV29-1 and TRBJ1-2, with TRBD1 identical over 10 bases. J lost 5 bases, V lost 5 bases, and 8 bases had no gene match. CDR1 and CDR2 from the germline V gene are SQVTM and ANQGSEA. The length of the CDR3 is 14 residues. CDR3 sequence: CSVRSGTGEYGYTF. The CDR3, as DNA: TGCAGCGTTCGATCAGGGACAGGGGAATATGGCTACACCTTC.

The V gene is TRBV12-3 or TRBV12-4, the J gene TRBJ2-3; D unresolved. V was clipped by 2 bases and J by 6 bases, with 9 bases between them. CDR3 length equals 13 residues. CDR3 loop: CASSLPSPDTQYF. DNA for the CDR3: TGTGCCAGCAGTTTACCGTCCCCGGATACGCAGTATTTT.

The sample holds a few counts of this clone. The chain combines TRBV4-1 with TRBJ2-1, with D tentatively TRBD1 (6 bases). CDR1 and CDR2 (germline): MGHRA, YSYEKL. CDR3 length: 17 amino acids. V was pared by 3 bases and J by 7 bases, with 22 bases between. The CDR3 spells CASSHPTGHGTQNEQFF. The CDR3 DNA sequence: TGCGCCAGCAGCCACCCCACAGGACACGGGACACAGAATGAGCAGTTCTTC.

The count of this clone is one. The genes are TRBV6-5 and TRBJ2-2; perhaps TRBD2 as D (6 bases). Germline V CDR1 and CDR2: MNHEY, SVGAGI. CDR3 length equals 14 residues. The V end was cut by 9 bases, the J end by 4 bases, with 15 bases between. CDR3 sequence reads: CASRGTVGTGELFF. The CDR3 DNA follows: TGTGCCAGTCGCGGGACTGTGGGCACCGGGGAGCTGTTTTTT.

The chain combines TRBV19 with TRBJ2-7; 7 bases are a match to TRBD2. CDR3 length equals 15 residues. The ends lost 1 base at V and 1 base at J; junction bases unmatched: 4. CDR1 is LNHDA and CDR2 is SQIVND in the germline V gene (reference sequence). The CDR3 region has the DNA TGTGCCAGTAGTATAGGCGCTAGCGGTTCCTACGAGCAGTACTTC. This gives the protein CASSIGASGSYEQYF. The full variable domain, rest sourced from reference TRBV19 and TRBJ2-7, is DGGITQSPKYLFRKEGQNVTLSCEQNLNHDAMYWYRQDPGQGLRLIYYSQIVNDFQKGDIAEGYSVSREKKESFPLTVTSAQKNPTAFYLCASSIGASGSYEQYFGPGTRLTVT.

The gene calls are TRBV6-5 and TRBJ2-7; D might be TRBD2 (5 bases). Germline V lookup: CDR1 MNHEY, CDR2 SVGAGI. Trimming cost V 7 bases and J 1 base, with 14 bases left between them. This CDR3 spans 14 amino acids. This CDR3 reads CASTSVLGSYEQYF. The CDR3 DNA is TGTGCCAGCACCTCAGTACTAGGTTCCTACGAGCAGTACTTC.

The CDR3 loop is CASSTFGQGNYNEQFF. The CDR3 DNA follows: TGTGCCAGCAGTACTTTTGGACAGGGGAATTACAATGAGCAGTTCTTC. The chain has TRBV28 and TRBJ2-1; 9 bases map to TRBD1. The germline V gene encodes CDR1 MDHEN and CDR2 SYDVKM. After removal of 5 bases from V and 4 bases from J, the junction contained 9 bases not matched to a gene. This CDR3 spans 16 amino acids.

The rearrangement links TRBV12-3 or TRBV12-4 to TRBJ2-1, with D possibly matching TRBD1 (5 bases). V lost 0 bases to trimming and J lost 6 bases, with 6 bases between them. CDR3 length equals 13 residues. The CDR3 is CASSLAGRNEQFF. DNA for the CDR3: TGTGCCAGCAGTTTAGCGGGGCGCAATGAGCAGTTCTTC.

The rearrangement joins TRBV5-5 to TRBJ2-7; 9 bases agree with TRBD2. V lost 0 bases, J lost 2 bases, and 15 bases stayed unmatched. Germline CDR1 SGHKS, CDR2 YYEKEE (reference sequence). There are 19 residues in the CDR3. In DNA form, the CDR3 reads TGTGCCAGCAGCTTGGCCGGGACAGCGGGACTAGCTTTTCCCTACGAGCAGTACTTC. Its protein product is CASSLAGTAGLAFPYEQYF.